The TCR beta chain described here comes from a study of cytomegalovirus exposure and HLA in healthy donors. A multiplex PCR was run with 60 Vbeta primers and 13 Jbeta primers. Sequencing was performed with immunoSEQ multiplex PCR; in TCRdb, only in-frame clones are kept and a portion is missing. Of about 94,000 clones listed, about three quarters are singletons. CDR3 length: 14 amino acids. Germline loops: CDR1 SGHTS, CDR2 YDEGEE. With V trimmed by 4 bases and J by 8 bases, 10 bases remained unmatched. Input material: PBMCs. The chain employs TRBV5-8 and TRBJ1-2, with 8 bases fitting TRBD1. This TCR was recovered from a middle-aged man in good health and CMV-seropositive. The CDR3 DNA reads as TGTGCCAGCAGCCCGAAGACAGGGGCGCGGGGCTACACCTTC. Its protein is CASSPKTGARGYTF.